The 10 T cell receptor beta chains listed next were all sequenced from one sample in a study of T-cell memory formation after mild COVID-19. TCRdb ran MiXCR on the 5' RACE reads and lists one entry per CDR3 protein. Of just over 150,000 distinct CDR3 sequences in the sample, roughly 31% were seen once. Sequenced: PBMCs or a T cell subset sorted from them (not recorded which). These receptors originate from an adult woman who had mild COVID-19 (a few samples of this study predate the infection). Cell type and time point are not known.

The V and J genes are TRBV6-2 or TRBV6-3 and TRBJ2-7; D is possibly TRBD2 (5 bases). This CDR3 is 17 amino acids long. Germline lookup yields CDR1 MNHEY and CDR2 SVGEGT. V shed 5 bases and J shed 3 bases, with 23 bases lying between them. As DNA, the CDR3 is TGTGCCAGCAGTCAAATCTACCCTCCCACACGGGACTACGAGCAGTACTTC. Its translation is CASSQIYPPTRDYEQYF.

The CDR3 bases are TGCAGTGCTAGAGTCGTGACTAGCGGGGGGAAGAAAGAGACCCAGTACTTC. Translating it yields CSARVVTSGGKKETQYF. V usage is TRBV20-1 and J usage is TRBJ2-5; 13 bases agree with TRBD2. The junction had 8 bases not matched to a gene; V was cut back by 1 base and J by 3 bases. Germline CDR1 reads DFQATT; CDR2 reads SNEGSKA (reference sequence). The CDR3 has 17 amino acids.

This clonotype appeared once. The rearrangement uses TRBV7-9 and TRBJ2-7; tentatively, D is TRBD1 (5 bases). CDR3 size: 15 residues. Deletions cut 4 bases from V and 5 bases from J, with 18 bases between. CDR1 SEHNR and CDR2 FQNEAQ come from the germline V gene (reference sequence). In DNA form, the CDR3 reads TGTGCCAGCAGCTCTAGAAAGGGGATGAGAGACGAGCAGTACTTC. It translates to CASSSRKGMRDEQYF.

As concerns this clonotype: Compared with germline, one end of the junction differs, possibly owing to a read error. The chain has TRBV4-2 and TRBJ2-1; maybe TRBD2 (5 bases). The germline V gene encodes CDR1 LGHNA and CDR2 YNFKEQ. The CDR3 spans 13 residues. The CDR3 loop is CASSQDRWGTSLF. The CDR3, as DNA: TGTGCCAGCAGCCAAGATAGATGGGGAACTAGTCTTTTC.

This chain uses TRBV24-1 with TRBJ1-2; no clear D gene. The length of the CDR3 is 13 residues. From germline, CDR1 is KGHDR and CDR2 SFDVKD. With 2 bases removed from V and 4 bases from J, the gap between germline ends came to 7 bases. CDR3 sequence: CATSDSNSYGYTF. In nucleotides, the CDR3 is TGTGCCACCAGTGATTCCAACAGCTATGGCTACACCTTC.

This clonotype was counted once. The rearrangement links TRBV6-4 to TRBJ2-1, with 9 bases identical to TRBD2. Per germline, CDR1 MRHNA and CDR2 SNTAGT. The trim removed 4 bases at V and 3 bases at J, leaving 1 base unmatched. This CDR3 contains 14 residues. The CDR3 nucleotides are TGTGCCAGCAGTGCTAGCGGGGACTACAATGAGCAGTTCTTC. Its protein product is CASSASGDYNEQFF.

This chain connects TRBV15 to TRBJ1-4; D not resolved. Germline-derived CDR1 and CDR2 are LNHNV and YYDKDF (reference sequence). Trimming took 0 bases from V and 8 from J, leaving 13 bases between them. There are 15 residues in the CDR3. DNA of the CDR3: TGTGCCACCAGCAGAGATTTGAGACAAGTCGAAAAACTGTTTTTT. Residues: CATSRDLRQVEKLFF.

V is TRBV9 and J is TRBJ1-1; D not certain. Germline lookup yields CDR1 SGDLS and CDR2 YYNGEE. Trimming took off 3 bases at V and 4 bases at J, with 16 bases between the two ends. This CDR3 contains 15 residues. CDR3 amino acids: CASSAHESSATEAFF. The DNA for the CDR3 is TGTGCCAGCAGCGCCCATGAGTCTTCCGCCACTGAAGCTTTCTTT.

The chain joins TRBV6-5 to TRBJ1-1; TRBD1 might be the D (5 bases). This CDR3 is 13 amino acids long. V was clipped by 6 bases and J by 4 bases, with 12 bases between them. CDR1 and CDR2 (germline): MNHEY, SVGAGI. CDR3 nucleotide sequence: TGTGCCAGCAGCCCTTTGAGGGGCACTGAAGCTTTCTTT. Amino acid sequence: CASSPLRGTEAFF.

The chain has TRBV25-1 and TRBJ1-2, with 7 bases fitting TRBD1. This CDR3 contains 12 residues. J was trimmed by 10 bases and V by 4 bases; bases with no gene match: 6. Germline CDR1 and CDR2: MGHDK and SYGVNS. The CDR3 DNA sequence: TGTGCCAGCAGTGCGGGACAGCCTACCTACACCTTC. This sequence encodes CASSAGQPTYTF.